Below, 31 T cell receptor beta chains from the same sample are listed, as sequenced in a study of T cells expressing NK-cell markers. TCRdb reworked the 5' RACE reads into one entry per CDR3 protein, no DNA. The table counts over 350,000 distinct CDR3 sequences; approximately 11% lies in the top ten. Source material: blood T cells: a sorted CD56 or NKG2C T cell subset, CD4+ or CD8+ T cells, or bulk PBMC T cells (not recorded which). The receptors shown here come from a woman aged 45 to 65 in good health.

V gene TRBV5-1 combines with J gene TRBJ2-2; TCRdb reports TRBD1, a call that lacks DNA to check it against. This CDR3 is 17 amino acids long. Germline CDR1 SGHRS, CDR2 YFSETQ. The CDR3 sequence: CASSSVHGTQNTGELFF. Full variable domain (missing parts from reference TRBV5-1 and TRBJ2-2): KAGVTQTPRYLIKTRGQQVTLSCSPISGHRSVSWYQQTPGQGLQFLFEYFSETQRNKGNFPGRFSGRQFSNSRSEMNVSTLELGDSALYLCASSSVHGTQNTGELFFGEGSRLTVL.

The chain links TRBV7-2 to TRBJ2-7. The CDR3 is made up of 13 amino acids. CDR1 is SGHTA and CDR2 is FQGNSA in the germline V gene. CDR3: CASSLGPTSEQYF.

The chain combines TRBV24-1 with TRBJ2-7. The CDR3 runs to 11 residues. Germline CDR1 and CDR2: KGHDR and SFDVKD. CDR3 sequence: CATSSGYEQYF.

The chain recombines TRBV11-3 with TRBJ2-5; there is no DNA to check the TCRdb D call of TRBD2. Germline CDR1 reads SGHNT; CDR2 reads YENEEA. The CDR3 loop spans 13 amino acids. CDR3 region: CASSLGEEGTQYF.

The chain has TRBV12-3 or TRBV12-4 and TRBJ2-2; TCRdb lists TRBD1, though no DNA is available to test this call. This CDR3 is 14 amino acids long. CDR3 sequence reads: CASTLTQGIGELFF.

The chain uses TRBV4-2 and TRBJ2-3; TCRdb indicates TRBD2, and absent DNA this call remains unverified. This CDR3 has 16 amino acids. Germline V lookup: CDR1 LGHNA, CDR2 YNFKEQ. CDR3: CASSHRGPGGTDTQYF.

This chain connects TRBV20-1 to TRBJ2-5; no DNA is available, so the TRBD2 call from TCRdb remains unchecked. The CDR3 extends over 17 amino acids. CDR1 and CDR2 (germline): DFQATT, SNEGSKA (reference sequence). The CDR3: CSARPPSGGISRETQYF.

The chain recombines TRBV29-1 with TRBJ2-1; TCRdb reports TRBD1, a call that lacks DNA to check it against. The CDR3 has 15 residues. Looked up from germline, CDR1 is SQVTM and CDR2 is ANQGSEA. CDR3 loop: CSAVAGKGGSNEQFF.

The CDR3 loop reads CASSPPISTGMSSYTF. The chain links TRBV5-1 to TRBJ1-2; TCRdb's D call of TRBD1 is untestable without DNA. Germline V gene lookup returns CDR1 SGHRS and CDR2 YFSETQ. There are 16 residues in the CDR3.

This chain's CDR3 is CATSDFKSMGPTDTQYF. The chain carries TRBV24-1 and TRBJ2-3. The CDR3 is made up of 17 amino acids. The germline CDR1 and CDR2 sequences are KGHDR and SFDVKD.

The chain joins TRBV15 to TRBJ2-7; TCRdb indicates TRBD2, and absent DNA this call remains unverified. CDR3 length equals 13 residues. CDR1 and CDR2 (germline): LNHNV, YYDKDF (reference sequence). This CDR3 is CATSSTAGNEQYF.

The V and J genes are TRBV5-1 and TRBJ2-3; lacking DNA, the TRBD2 call made by TCRdb goes unchecked. The CDR3 totals 15 residues. Germline CDR1 is SGHRS and CDR2 is YFSETQ. CDR3 loop: CASSDRGGPTDTQYF.

The chain links TRBV30 to TRBJ2-5; absent DNA, TCRdb's TRBD1 call cannot be checked. The V gene's germline CDR1 is GTSNPN and CDR2 SVGIG (reference sequence). The CDR3 runs 13 residues. The CDR3 spells CAWTSDSLETQYF.

V and J are TRBV12-3 or TRBV12-4 and TRBJ2-3; TCRdb lists TRBD2, though no DNA is available to test this call. The CDR3 spans 18 residues. CDR3: CASGTSGRPTSSTDTQYF.

The chain carries TRBV4-2 and TRBJ2-5; TCRdb selects TRBD2, and the lack of DNA leaves this call unchecked. Germline-derived CDR1 and CDR2 are LGHNA and YNFKEQ. CDR3 length: 16 amino acids. The chain's CDR3 is CASSQVGFGETETQYF.

The chain employs TRBV6-5 and TRBJ2-1; the D call of TRBD1 rests on TCRdb alone, since no DNA is present to check it. Per germline, CDR1 MNHEY and CDR2 SVGAGI. This CDR3 region has 14 residues. CDR3 sequence: CASSRDTSYNEQFF.

V usage is TRBV12-3 or TRBV12-4 and J usage is TRBJ2-2; TCRdb selects TRBD2, and the lack of DNA leaves this call unchecked. The CDR3 sequence is 14 residues long. The CDR3 is CASQGLAMAGELFF.

This rearrangement joins TRBV18 to TRBJ1-2; the D call of TRBD1 rests on TCRdb alone, since no DNA is present to check it. The CDR3 contains 14 residues. In germline, CDR1 is KGHSH, CDR2 LQKENI. The CDR3 protein is CASSPPGGVNGYTF. Full variable domain (rest looked up from reference TRBV18 and TRBJ1-2): NAGVMQNPRHLVRRRGQEARLRCSPMKGHSHVYWYRQLPEEGLKFMVYLQKENIIDESGMPKERFSAEFPKEGPSILRIQQVVRGDSAAYFCASSPPGGVNGYTFGSGTRLTVV.

V and J are TRBV7-9 and TRBJ1-5; the D call from TCRdb, TRBD1, cannot be confirmed without DNA. The CDR3 totals 15 residues. Germline CDR1 is SEHNR and CDR2 is FQNEAQ (reference sequence). CDR3 protein: CASSITGGRDQPQHF.

The chain employs TRBV3-1 and TRBJ2-5. Germline assignment: CDR1 LGHDT and CDR2 YNNKEL (reference sequence). CDR3 length: 13 amino acids. This CDR3 reads CASSQPGSQTQYF.

V is TRBV12-3 or TRBV12-4 and J is TRBJ2-2; TCRdb's D call, TRBD2, is unchecked because there is no DNA. This CDR3 has 14 residues. Here the CDR3 reads CASSSRDSPGELFF.

The chain links TRBV5-1 to TRBJ1-3; TCRdb reports TRBD1, a call that lacks DNA to check it against. Germline values: CDR1 SGHRS, CDR2 YFSETQ. This CDR3 is 17 amino acids long. CDR3 sequence reads: CASSTGTPVNSGNTIYF. Filled out from reference TRBV5-1 and TRBJ1-3, the complete variable domain reads KAGVTQTPRYLIKTRGQQVTLSCSPISGHRSVSWYQQTPGQGLQFLFEYFSETQRNKGNFPGRFSGRQFSNSRSEMNVSTLELGDSALYLCASSTGTPVNSGNTIYFGEGSWLTVV.

The chain employs TRBV12-3 or TRBV12-4 and TRBJ2-1; TCRdb proposes TRBD2, but this gene call is untestable without DNA. The CDR3 extends over 13 amino acids. CDR3 in amino acids: CASQRDGYNEQFF.

The rearrangement links TRBV29-1 to TRBJ2-5; TCRdb's assignment of TRBD1 cannot be checked, as there is no DNA. The CDR3 extends over 13 amino acids. From germline, CDR1 is SQVTM and CDR2 ANQGSEA. CDR3 residues: CSVARVERETQYF.

The rearrangement links TRBV20-1 to TRBJ1-4. The CDR3 consists of 11 residues. CDR1 is DFQATT, CDR2 SNEGSKA, per germline (reference sequence). The CDR3 sequence is CSAGRVEKLFF.

This CDR3 reads CASSAYQGSGNQPQHF. V and J are TRBV6-1 and TRBJ1-5; TCRdb proposes TRBD1, but this gene call is untestable without DNA. Germline CDR1 MNHNS, CDR2 SASEGT. The CDR3 is 16 residues long.

The chain carries TRBV10-3 and TRBJ1-2; as DNA is missing, the TRBD1 call by TCRdb cannot be tested. This CDR3 spans 14 amino acids. Per germline, CDR1 ENHRY and CDR2 SYGVKD. The CDR3 is CAISETLTGLGYTF.

The V call is TRBV11-3, the J call TRBJ1-1. The CDR3 is 13 residues long. The V gene's germline CDR1 is SGHNT and CDR2 YENEEA. CDR3 sequence reads: CASSLTPNTEAFF.

J is TRBJ2-3 and V is TRBV12-3 or TRBV12-4. This CDR3 has 15 residues. The chain's CDR3 is CASSLGAGAADTQYF.

This chain joins TRBV5-1 and TRBJ2-7; without DNA, the TCRdb call of TRBD1 cannot be checked. This CDR3 contains 15 residues. Per germline, CDR1 SGHRS and CDR2 YFSETQ. CDR3: CASSYTGGGSYEQYF. The variable domain in full, with the rest retrieved from reference TRBV5-1 and TRBJ2-7, is KAGVTQTPRYLIKTRGQQVTLSCSPISGHRSVSWYQQTPGQGLQFLFEYFSETQRNKGNFPGRFSGRQFSNSRSEMNVSTLELGDSALYLCASSYTGGGSYEQYFGPGTRLTVT.

Here the CDR3 reads CASSLESGSSTDTQYF. This chain links TRBV11-2 with TRBJ2-3; the D call of TRBD2 rests on TCRdb alone, since no DNA is present to check it. There are 16 residues in the CDR3. Germline V gives CDR1 SGHAT, CDR2 FQNNGV.